The 21 T cell receptor beta chains below were found in one sample sequenced in a study of blood T cell repertoires in COVID-19. Here immunoSEQ multiplex PCR was the method, and the copy in TCRdb shows in-frame clones only, minus some. The sample lists 400,000 or so clones, about 91% occurring once. Specimen: peripheral blood. The source is a woman in her thirties or forties with COVID-19, enrolled during active disease.

The V and J genes are TRBV18 and TRBJ1-2; the match to TRBD1 covers 9 bases. This CDR3 contains 14 residues. J lost 7 bases, V lost 5 bases, and 8 bases had no gene match. Germline assignment: CDR1 KGHSH and CDR2 LQKENI. DNA for the CDR3: TGTGCCAGCTCAGCGGGACAGGGTCCATCTGGCTACACCTTC. Translating it yields CASSAGQGPSGYTF.

The CDR3 DNA follows: TGCGCCAGCAGCTTGGACCCGGGACAGGGGGGACTGAACACTGAAGCTTTCTTT. This gives the protein CASSLDPGQGGLNTEAFF. The chain couples TRBV5-1 to TRBJ1-1; 11 nucleotides align to TRBD1. The germline gives CDR1 SGHRS, CDR2 YFSETQ. This CDR3 comprises 18 residues. V trimming: 0 bases; J trimming: 0 bases; junction bases outside the gene matches: 7.

This sequence joins TRBV5-1 and TRBJ1-5; maybe TRBD1 (6 bases). Germline CDR1 SGHRS, CDR2 YFSETQ. Trimming removed 4 bases at V and 3 bases at J, with 11 bases between. CDR3 length: 14 residues. The DNA for the CDR3 is TGCGCCAGCAGCCTCAGGGGAGACAATCAGCCCCAGCATTTT. This codes for CASSLRGDNQPQHF.

This chain joins TRBV20-1 and TRBJ1-2, with TRBD1 as a possible D gene (5 bases). This CDR3 region has 13 residues. Germline values: CDR1 DFQATT, CDR2 SNEGSKA (reference sequence). V lost 3 bases to trimming and J lost 4 bases, with 12 bases between them. The CDR3 reads CSASRQGGYGYTF. In DNA form, the CDR3 reads TGCAGTGCTAGTAGGCAGGGAGGCTATGGCTACACCTTC.

This chain uses TRBV19 with TRBJ2-1; TRBD2 might be the D (6 bases). CDR3 length: 14 residues. Trimming took off 10 bases at V and 0 bases at J, with 13 bases between the two ends. Germline V lookup: CDR1 LNHDA, CDR2 SQIVND (reference sequence). CDR3 protein: CATRTIDSYNEQFF. The CDR3 DNA reads as TGTGCCACACGGACTATTGACTCCTACAATGAGCAGTTCTTC. Based on the CDR3 plus reference TRBV19 and TRBJ2-1, the full variable domain is DGGITQSPKYLFRKEGQNVTLSCEQNLNHDAMYWYRQDPGQGLRLIYYSQIVNDFQKGDIAEGYSVSREKKESFPLTVTSAQKNPTAFYLCATRTIDSYNEQFFGPGTRLTVL.

The rearrangement joins TRBV5-5 to TRBJ1-3, with D maybe TRBD1 (5 bases). The germline V and J ends were trimmed by 0 bases and 8 bases, with 9 bases remaining between them. This CDR3 has 13 amino acids. Germline V gene sequence: CDR1 SGHKS, CDR2 YYEKEE (reference sequence). CDR3 sequence (DNA): TGTGCCAGCAGCTTGGAGGGGAGGGACACCATATATTTT. Protein sequence: CASSLEGRDTIYF.

This clone showed up just once. The CDR3 DNA is TGTGCCAGCAGTTTATTGGGGGGGCTAAGGTACCCTGGCTACACCTTC. Translating gives CASSLLGGLRYPGYTF. The chain joins TRBV28 to TRBJ1-2; weak D call: TRBD1 (6 bases). Trimming took off 1 base at V and 7 bases at J, with 19 bases between the two ends. CDR3 size: 16 residues. Per germline, CDR1 MDHEN and CDR2 SYDVKM.

The rearrangement joins TRBV9 to TRBJ1-2, with 7 bases that match TRBD1. CDR3 length: 14 residues. CDR1 is SGDLS, CDR2 YYNGEE, per germline. The V and J ends lost 4 bases and 7 bases, in that order; junction bases with no gene match: 10. CDR3 in amino acids: CASSPLRTGSGYTF. CDR3 sequence (DNA): TGTGCCAGCAGCCCACTAAGGACAGGATCTGGCTACACCTTC.

This sequence joins TRBV5-5 and TRBJ1-5; 8 bases are a match to TRBD1. Per germline, CDR1 SGHKS and CDR2 YYEKEE (reference sequence). This CDR3 has 14 residues. The ends lost 4 bases at V and 3 bases at J; junction bases unmatched: 3. CDR3 in amino acids: CASSRQGINQPQHF. CDR3 DNA sequence: TGTGCCAGCAGCAGACAGGGGATCAATCAGCCCCAGCATTTT.

The rearrangement joins TRBV6-6 to TRBJ1-3; TRBD1 agrees at 7 bases. The CDR3 has 16 residues. CDR1 is MNHNY, CDR2 SVGAGI, per germline (reference sequence). V dropped 5 bases and J dropped 0; count of bases not matched to a gene: 7. As DNA, the CDR3 is TGTGCCAGCAGTCGACAGGGACTAAACTCTGGAAACACCATATATTTT. Translated, it gives CASSRQGLNSGNTIYF.

The chain carries TRBV7-6 and TRBJ2-3; possibly TRBD1 for D (5 bases). From germline, CDR1 is SGHVS and CDR2 FNYEAQ. The CDR3 is made up of 16 amino acids. Between the trimmed V and J ends, which lost 5 bases and 5 bases, there was a span of 20 bases. The CDR3, as DNA: TGTGCCAGCAGCCAGGGCGCTCAGGGCACCGGAGATACGCAGTATTTT. Its protein is CASSQGAQGTGDTQYF.

The J gene is TRBJ1-2, the V gene TRBV28; possible D gene TRBD1, 5 bases. The V end lost 9 bases, the J end lost 8 bases, and 16 bases lay between the germline ends. The germline gives CDR1 MDHEN, CDR2 SYDVKM. This CDR3 spans 12 amino acids. CDR3 nucleotide sequence: TGTGCCAGTAACACAGGCTTGGGCGGCTACACCTTC. Its protein is CASNTGLGGYTF.

This sequence joins TRBV7-2 and TRBJ1-1; the D gene is possibly TRBD1 (6 bases). Trimming left V 8 bases short and J 6 bases short, with 19 bases between. Germline CDR1 is SGHTA and CDR2 is FQGNSA. The CDR3 totals 14 residues. The CDR3 spells CASGLLQGRAEAFF. The DNA for the CDR3 is TGTGCCAGCGGCCTCCTCCAGGGGCGCGCTGAAGCTTTCTTT.

The chain carries TRBV11-1 and TRBJ2-1; D perhaps matches TRBD1 (5 bases). The germline V gene encodes CDR1 SGHAT and CDR2 FQDESV (reference sequence). This CDR3 spans 12 amino acids. Trimming removed 6 bases at V and 8 bases at J, with 11 bases between. The CDR3 sequence: CASRHTGYEQFF. The CDR3 region has the DNA TGTGCCAGCAGACATACAGGATATGAGCAGTTCTTC.

V usage is TRBV7-2 and J usage is TRBJ1-5; TRBD1 is a possible D gene (6 bases). The germline V and J ends were trimmed by 1 base and 9 bases, with 10 bases remaining between them. The CDR3 length is 13 residues. The germline V gene has CDR1 SGHTA and CDR2 FQGNSA. This chain's CDR3 is CASSLGDTRPQHF. The CDR3, as DNA: TGTGCCAGCAGCTTAGGGGACACTCGGCCCCAGCATTTT.

V usage is TRBV6-6 and J usage is TRBJ2-7, with TRBD2 identical over 14 bases. The CDR3 runs 19 residues. CDR1 MNHNY and CDR2 SVGAGI come from the germline V gene (reference sequence). Trimming took 5 bases from V and 0 from J; bases not matched to a gene: 12. The CDR3 spells CASSLPGTSGSPLSYEQYF. In nucleotides, the CDR3 is TGTGCCAGCAGTCTCCCCGGGACTAGCGGGAGCCCACTCTCCTACGAGCAGTACTTC.

The chain is built from TRBV9 and TRBJ2-3, with D possibly being TRBD2 (7 bases). V gave up 0 bases and J gave up 5 bases, with 13 bases separating them. The length of the CDR3 is 15 residues. From germline, CDR1 is SGDLS and CDR2 YYNGEE. The CDR3 sequence: CASSVGGGPVDTQYF. CDR3 in DNA: TGTGCCAGCAGCGTAGGGGGGGGGCCTGTAGATACGCAGTATTTT.

The V call is TRBV18, the J call TRBJ1-2; 8 nucleotides match TRBD1. The CDR3 length is 14 residues. CDR1 is KGHSH, CDR2 LQKENI, per germline. Trimming took 4 bases from V and 4 from J; bases not matched to a gene: 5. The CDR3 reads CASSRGQGGYGYTF. In nucleotides, the CDR3 is TGTGCCAGCTCACGAGGACAGGGAGGCTATGGCTACACCTTC.

The rearrangement joins TRBV28 to TRBJ1-5, with TRBD1 matching 10 bases. This CDR3 has 17 amino acids. Germline lookup yields CDR1 MDHEN and CDR2 SYDVKM. Losses at the gene ends were 6 bases for V and 5 bases for J; bases not matched to a gene: 13. CDR3 coding DNA: TGTGCCAGCAGCTACCGAGAAGGACAGGGGGTTTATCAGCCCCAGCATTTT. Its translation: CASSYREGQGVYQPQHF.

To note about this clone: Within the sample, other DNA sequences also encode this same CDR3. The chain carries TRBV28 and TRBJ1-2; TRBD1 might be the D (6 bases). The CDR3 has 14 amino acids. CDR1 is MDHEN, CDR2 SYDVKM, per germline. V shed 5 bases and J shed 2 bases, with 12 bases lying between them. DNA for the CDR3: TGTGCCAGCAGTCCGACAGGTGTCAACTATGGCTACACCTTC. Encoded protein: CASSPTGVNYGYTF.

V usage is TRBV7-9 and J usage is TRBJ2-5; D is possibly TRBD1 (7 bases). Germline-derived CDR1 and CDR2 are SEHNR and FQNEAQ (reference sequence). There are 15 residues in the CDR3. V lost 3 bases and J 1 base, leaving 12 bases between the germline ends. The CDR3 DNA is TGTGCCAGCAGCTTGGGCCAGGGGGGCCAAGAGACCCAGTACTTC. It translates to CASSLGQGGQETQYF.